One sample yielded the 29 T cell receptor beta chains listed below, sequenced in a study of shared clonotypes between healthy human individuals. Measured with immunoSEQ multiplex PCR; TCRdb has only the in-frame clones, and not every one. The sample lists 400,000 to 500,000 clones; 76% were seen once. The sequenced sample consisted of PBMCs. These receptors were collected from a woman aged 40 to 50 in good health. Some clones in this sample may be carry-over from other donors' samples.

With regard to this clone: A far larger clone lies a single base away; this is likely a read error. This chain connects TRBV7-6 to TRBJ2-5; perhaps TRBD2 as D (6 bases). The end of the DNA aligns better with TRBJ2-7, so the J call may be wrong. CDR1 and CDR2 from the germline V gene are SGHVS and FNYEAQ. The CDR3 covers 18 residues. The DNA of the CDR3 is TGTGCCAGCAGCTTAGCAGCCTCGGGGGAGGTGAGCTCCTACGAGCAGTACTTC. Translating it yields CASSLAASGEVSSYEQYF.

V gene TRBV4-2 combines with J gene TRBJ2-5, with D perhaps TRBD2 (5 bases). V was shortened by 0 bases and J by 7 bases, with 12 bases between the two germline ends. Germline V lookup: CDR1 LGHNA, CDR2 YNFKEQ. CDR3 length: 14 residues. The CDR3 nucleotides are TGTGCCAGCAGCCAAGATCGGCTGGGGAGGACCCAGTACTTC. Translated, it gives CASSQDRLGRTQYF.

This chain uses TRBV4-1 with TRBJ1-1; a possible D gene is TRBD1 (5 bases). Trimming left V 0 bases short and J 1 base short, with 9 bases between. Germline loops: CDR1 MGHRA, CDR2 YSYEKL. The CDR3 has 15 amino acids. The CDR3 here is CASSQDMTANTEAFF. DNA of the CDR3: TGCGCCAGCAGCCAAGATATGACAGCGAACACTGAAGCTTTCTTT.

The rearrangement joins TRBV19 to TRBJ2-7; TRBD1 or TRBD2 may be the D gene (5 bases each). With 3 bases removed from V and 1 base from J, the gap between germline ends came to 13 bases. Germline lookup yields CDR1 LNHDA and CDR2 SQIVND (reference sequence). There are 15 residues in the CDR3. As DNA, the CDR3 is TGTGCCAGTAGTATCGGCTTGGGGGTATCCTACGAGCAGTACTTC. Amino acid sequence: CASSIGLGVSYEQYF. The full variable domain, rest sourced from reference TRBV19 and TRBJ2-7, is DGGITQSPKYLFRKEGQNVTLSCEQNLNHDAMYWYRQDPGQGLRLIYYSQIVNDFQKGDIAEGYSVSREKKESFPLTVTSAQKNPTAFYLCASSIGLGVSYEQYFGPGTRLTVT.

The chain has TRBV9 and TRBJ2-7, with TRBD1 as a possible D gene (6 bases). The V end lost 5 bases, the J end lost 4 bases, and 13 bases lay between the germline ends. Germline V CDR1 and CDR2: SGDLS, YYNGEE. This CDR3 is built from 13 residues. CDR3 amino acids: CASSPNREYEQYF. CDR3 DNA: TGTGCCAGCAGTCCAAACAGGGAGTACGAGCAGTACTTC.

The chain carries TRBV28 and TRBJ1-3, with D unresolved. V was cut by 3 bases and J by 1 base, with 16 bases left in between. Germline CDR1 and CDR2: MDHEN and SYDVKM. The length of the CDR3 is 17 residues. Here the CDR3 DNA reads TGTGCCAGCAGTTTTTTGGGAGGGATACGTTCTGGAAACACCATATATTTT. Translating it yields CASSFLGGIRSGNTIYF. Filled out from reference TRBV28 and TRBJ1-3, the complete variable domain reads DVKVTQSSRYLVKRTGEKVFLECVQDMDHENMFWYRQDPGLGLRLIYFSYDVKMKEKGDIPEGYSVSREKKERFSLILESASTNQTSMYLCASSFLGGIRSGNTIYFGEGSWLTVV.

The J gene is TRBJ1-6, the V gene TRBV6-8; 12 nucleotides line up with TRBD1. Germline V lookup: CDR1 MNHGY, CDR2 SAAAGT. This CDR3 has 14 amino acids. J gave up 7 bases and V 8 bases, and 3 bases lay outside the gene matches. The DNA of the CDR3 is TGTGCCAGCGGGGGGACAGGGGGCAATTCACCCCTCCACTTT. Translation: CASGGTGGNSPLHF.

The gene calls are TRBV5-1 and TRBJ2-4, with TRBD2 matching over 9 bases. The CDR3 has 17 amino acids. Germline V gene data show CDR1 as SGHRS and CDR2 as YFSETQ. V lost 0 bases to trimming and J lost 5 bases; unmatched junction nucleotides: 9. The CDR3 here is CASSLVASAGGENIQYF. CDR3 DNA: TGCGCCAGCAGCTTGGTGGCTTCCGCGGGAGGGGAAAACATTCAGTACTTC.

This clone has a handful of counts. The chain recombines TRBV9 with TRBJ2-1; D is unresolved. Trimming pared 4 bases from V and 0 bases from J, leaving 11 bases between. This CDR3 region has 15 residues. Germline values: CDR1 SGDLS, CDR2 YYNGEE. In DNA, the CDR3 is TGTGCCAGCAGCTTAACAGAGAGCTCCTACAATGAGCAGTTCTTC. Protein product: CASSLTESSYNEQFF.

The chain employs TRBV28 and TRBJ2-7, with D tentatively TRBD2 (6 bases). Trimming removed 11 bases at V and 3 bases at J, with 14 bases between. The CDR3 contains 12 residues. Germline CDR1 and CDR2: MDHEN and SYDVKM. CDR3 sequence reads: CAVGGLLYEQYF. The CDR3 nucleotides are TGTGCCGTGGGCGGACTACTCTACGAGCAGTACTTC.

There are a few counts of this clone. This chain links TRBV30 with TRBJ2-3, with D tentatively TRBD2 (5 bases). The CDR3 runs 15 residues. Per the germline V gene, CDR1 is GTSNPN and CDR2 is SVGIG (reference sequence). The V end was cut by 0 bases, the J end by 4 bases, with 14 bases between. The CDR3 nucleotides read TGTGCCTGGAGTGTACGGGGAAGAGGCTCAGATACGCAGTATTTT. Its protein product is CAWSVRGRGSDTQYF.

V gene TRBV28 combines with J gene TRBJ1-4, with TRBD1 as a possible D gene (5 bases). Trimming shortened V by 10 bases and J by 5 bases, and 11 bases separated the two germline ends. This CDR3 spans 12 amino acids. Germline CDR1 is MDHEN and CDR2 is SYDVKM. CDR3 sequence: CATHTGNEKLFF. The CDR3 DNA is TGTGCCACCCACACAGGAAATGAAAAACTGTTTTTT.

This chain connects TRBV7-2 to TRBJ2-1; 8 bases line up with TRBD1. Germline V gives CDR1 SGHTA, CDR2 FQGNSA. This CDR3 contains 19 residues. V dropped 5 bases and J dropped 0; count of bases not matched to a gene: 15. The CDR3 protein is CASSTQGVSPTYSYNEQFF. The CDR3 region has the DNA TGTGCCAGCAGCACACAGGGGGTTAGCCCAACTTACTCCTACAATGAGCAGTTCTTC. The variable domain in full, with the rest retrieved from reference TRBV7-2 and TRBJ2-1, is GAGVSQSPSNKVTEKGKDVELRCDPISGHTALYWYRQSLGQGLEFLIYFQGNSAPDKSGLPSDRFSAERTGGSVSTLTIQRTQQEDSAVYLCASSTQGVSPTYSYNEQFFGPGTRLTVL.

This sequence joins TRBV28 and TRBJ2-3, with TRBD1 matching 10 bases. The junction had 8 bases not matched to a gene; V was cut back by 3 bases and J by 2 bases. This CDR3 spans 17 amino acids. Germline V CDR1 and CDR2: MDHEN, SYDVKM. The CDR3 here is CASSLAPGTGDTDTQYF. The CDR3 bases are TGTGCCAGCAGTTTGGCCCCCGGGACAGGGGACACAGATACGCAGTATTTT.

The chain couples TRBV7-2 to TRBJ2-7, with D perhaps matching TRBD1 or TRBD2 (5 bases each). The CDR3 has 12 residues. V dropped 5 bases and J dropped 2 bases, with 7 bases sitting between them. CDR1 and CDR2 (germline): SGHTA, FQGNSA. CDR3 sequence: CASSRGAYEQYF. The CDR3 nucleotides are TGTGCCAGCAGCCGGGGCGCCTACGAGCAGTACTTC.

CDR3 region: CASSFSRDSYEQYF. CDR3 in DNA: TGTGCCAGCAGTTTTAGCAGGGACTCCTACGAGCAGTACTTC. The rearrangement uses TRBV27 and TRBJ2-7; possible D gene TRBD1, 5 bases. V was pared by 3 bases and J by 0 bases, with 9 bases between. The CDR3 spans 14 residues. Looked up from germline, CDR1 is MNHEY and CDR2 is SMNVEV (reference sequence).

This clone has a count of ten or more. V is TRBV10-3 and J is TRBJ2-3, with no clear D. The CDR3 is made up of 15 amino acids. Trimming stripped 0 bases from V and 3 bases from J, with 10 bases between. Looked up from germline, CDR1 is ENHRY and CDR2 is SYGVKD. CDR3 nucleotides: TGTGCCATCAGTGAGTCGGGCGGCGGAACAGATACGCAGTATTTT. Its translation: CAISESGGGTDTQYF.

This chain links TRBV10-3 with TRBJ1-5; D unclear. Germline CDR1 reads ENHRY; CDR2 reads SYGVKD. Deletions cut 3 bases from V and 4 bases from J, with 13 bases between. This CDR3 is 15 amino acids long. CDR3 DNA sequence: TGTGCCATCAGTGAAAGGGCAGGTCAGAATCAGCCCCAGCATTTT. It specifies CAISERAGQNQPQHF.

This clone was recorded once. Only one base separates this from a far larger clonotype, so it likely reflects a read error. The sample carries other DNA sequences with the same CDR3. V gene TRBV2 combines with J gene TRBJ2-5; D possibly matches TRBD1 or TRBD2 (5 bases each). CDR1 is SNHLY, CDR2 FYNNEI, per germline. Trimming cost V 6 bases and J 3 bases, with 14 bases left between them. The CDR3 extends over 14 amino acids. CDR3 amino acids: CASRRGLREETQYF. The DNA for the CDR3 is TGTGCCAGCAGACGGGGCTTGAGGGAAGAGACCCAGTACTTC.

This clone has more than one count but fewer than ten. The chain is built from TRBV4-3 and TRBJ2-5, with 10 bases identical to TRBD2. This CDR3 comprises 17 residues. Germline CDR1 reads LGHNA; CDR2 reads YSLEER. With V trimmed by 1 base and J by 3 bases, 8 bases remained unmatched. The CDR3 loop reads CASSQGIAGGGEETQYF. As DNA, the CDR3 is TGCGCCAGCAGCCAAGGTATAGCGGGAGGCGGGGAAGAGACCCAGTACTTC.

The rearrangement links TRBV5-1 to TRBJ2-3; D gene ambiguous. Germline V gene lookup returns CDR1 SGHRS and CDR2 YFSETQ. V was shortened by 3 bases and J by 0 bases, with 8 bases between the two germline ends. The CDR3 contains 14 residues. The CDR3 loop is CASSSTTSTDTQYF. The CDR3 DNA reads TGCGCCAGCAGCTCAACCACTAGCACAGATACGCAGTATTTT.

The chain recombines TRBV7-2 with TRBJ2-1; 9 bases fit TRBD2. This CDR3 has 15 residues. V gave up 5 bases and J gave up 4 bases; unmatched junction bases: 6. Germline loops: CDR1 SGHTA, CDR2 FQGNSA. DNA for the CDR3: TGTGCCAGCAGCCTTAGCGGGAGTCGGTACAATGAGCAGTTCTTC. Protein product: CASSLSGSRYNEQFF.

This clone was counted a few times. CDR3 coding DNA: TGTGCCAGCAGCTGGGACTTGGGGCCCCAGCATTTT. Protein sequence: CASSWDLGPQHF. The rearrangement uses TRBV7-9 and TRBJ1-5; the D gene is possibly TRBD1 (5 bases). This CDR3 contains 12 residues. Germline V gene sequence: CDR1 SEHNR, CDR2 FQNEAQ (reference sequence). V lost 4 bases, J lost 9 bases, and 10 bases lay in between. The full variable domain, in which reference TRBV7-9 and TRBJ1-5 provide the parts outside the CDR3, is DTGVSQNPRHKITKRGQNVTFRCDPISEHNRLYWYRQTLGQGPEFLTYFQNEAQLEKSRLLSDRFSAERPKGSFSTLEIQRTEQGDSAMYLCASSWDLGPQHFGDGTRLSIL.

This clone was observed a few times. This chain joins TRBV19 and TRBJ1-1; no definite D call. Per the germline V gene, CDR1 is LNHDA and CDR2 is SQIVND (reference sequence). The CDR3 contains 13 residues. V gave up 4 bases and J gave up 1 base, with 7 bases separating them. In DNA, the CDR3 is TGTGCCAGTAGTAGTGTGGGGAACACTGAAGCTTTCTTT. This codes for CASSSVGNTEAFF.

The chain carries TRBV10-3 and TRBJ1-1, with no clear D. Per germline, CDR1 ENHRY and CDR2 SYGVKD. V shed 3 bases and J shed 2 bases, with 13 bases lying between them. This CDR3 spans 15 amino acids. This CDR3 is CAISDSLGRNTEAFF. The CDR3 region has the DNA TGTGCCATCAGTGATAGTTTGGGGAGAAACACTGAAGCTTTCTTT.

Turning to this clone: A read error is the likely source, as a far larger clone sits one nucleotide away. This chain connects TRBV30 to TRBJ2-2, with D tentatively TRBD1 (5 bases). The CDR3 sequence is 14 residues long. Trimming removed 2 bases from V and 6 bases from J, with 13 bases in between. Germline values: CDR1 GTSNPN, CDR2 SVGIG (reference sequence). The CDR3 spells CAWSRGYGAGELFF. The CDR3 DNA reads as TGTGCCTGGAGTAGGGGATATGGGGCCGGGGAGCTGTTTTTT.

The CDR3 DNA reads as TGTGCCAGCAGCTTAGGCGGCGAAGAGACCCAGTACTTC. Amino acid sequence: CASSLGGEETQYF. The chain combines TRBV5-5 with TRBJ2-5; no reliable D call. The CDR3 loop spans 13 amino acids. V lost 2 bases to trimming and J lost 3 bases, with 8 bases between them. CDR1 and CDR2 (germline): SGHKS, YYEKEE (reference sequence).

This clone came up once. The rearrangement links TRBV6-5 to TRBJ2-1, with no clear D. Germline V gene lookup returns CDR1 MNHEY and CDR2 SVGAGI. This CDR3 has 14 amino acids. Trimming removed 6 bases from V and 8 bases from J, with 17 bases in between. The CDR3, as DNA: TGTGCCAGCAGGAGGCACTCTCCGAACGATGAGCAGTTCTTC. Amino acids: CASRRHSPNDEQFF.

This clone was recorded only once. This chain uses TRBV7-3 with TRBJ1-1; maybe TRBD1 (5 bases). CDR1 SGHTA and CDR2 FQGTGA come from the germline V gene. CDR3 length: 15 residues. Deletions cut 4 bases from V and 5 bases from J, with 17 bases between. CDR3: CASSSSGRGGTEAFF. CDR3 DNA sequence: TGTGCCAGCAGCTCCTCGGGTAGGGGTGGAACTGAAGCTTTCTTT.